The entry below describes one T cell receptor beta chain. Its specificity is unknown. This sample was included in a study of cytomegalovirus exposure and HLA in healthy donors. Whole-study results and caveats: The records held CMV serostatus as the only immune exposure information. Donors were assumed by presence/absence analyses to have roughly uniform sequencing depth.

PCR was performed using 60 Vbeta and 13 Jbeta primers. Generated by immunoSEQ multiplex PCR, the TCRdb table keeps only in-frame clones and is missing some. There are 150,000 to 200,000 clones in the sample; about 80% occur only once, and roughly 0.99% lies in the top ten. The receptor's source is a woman aged 40 to 50 in good health and CMV-seronegative. Sample: PBMCs.

The chain's CDR3 is CASSWRRANTGELFF. In DNA, the CDR3 is TGTGCCAGCAGCTGGCGGAGGGCGAACACCGGGGAGCTGTTTTTT. This chain links TRBV7-2 with TRBJ2-2; D possibly corresponds to TRBD2 (6 bases). Trimming pared 4 bases from V and 0 bases from J, leaving 9 bases between. Looked up from germline, CDR1 is SGHTA and CDR2 is FQGNSA. This CDR3 has 15 amino acids.